This T cell receptor (beta chain) derives from a study of T cell changes during pregnancy in multiple sclerosis. Concerning this clone: Relative to the germline gene, one junction end is altered; a read error may explain this.

The CDR3 is made up of 11 amino acids. Per the germline V gene, CDR1 is SGHRS and CDR2 is YFSETQ. Profiling relied on immunoSEQ multiplex PCR, and the TCRdb table lists in-frame clones only, not all of them. This repertoire shows approximately 20,000 clones, roughly 90% found once; its top ten account for 4.5% to 6%. The clonotype originates from a female donor in good health, enrolled as a control in a pregnancy study. The starting material was CD8+ T cells from peripheral blood mononuclear cells, obtained in the third trimester of pregnancy. V is TRBV5-1 and J is TRBJ1-2; 11 positions match TRBD1. CDR3 region: CASSYGQGATW. The CDR3 nucleotides are TGCGCCAGCAGTTATGGACAGGGGGCAACCTGG.